This passage covers 11 T cell receptor beta chains from one sample sequenced in a study of blood T cell repertoires in COVID-19. Repertoires were generated with immunoSEQ multiplex PCR, while TCRdb's copy carries only in-frame clones and drops some. The sample has roughly 160,000 clones; approximately 81% are singletons. What was sequenced was peripheral blood. Source of these receptors: a man aged 40-55 years with acute or convalescent COVID-19.

In this sample, this clone turned up once. V and J are TRBV21-1 and TRBJ2-7; TRBD2 is the table's D call, not checked against the DNA. TRBV21-1 is designated a pseudogene. This CDR3 has 12 residues. CDR3 DNA sequence: TGTGCCAGCAGAACCCCGGGGGACGAGCAGTACTTC. Residues: CASRTPGDEQYF.

V is TRBV4-3 and J is TRBJ1-5; 9 bases are shared with TRBD1. The ends lost 4 bases at V and 7 bases at J; junction bases unmatched: 11. The CDR3 totals 16 residues. CDR1 LGHNA and CDR2 YSLEER come from the germline V gene. The chain's CDR3 is CASSLPRDRACQPQHF. The CDR3 nucleotides are TGCGCCAGCAGCCTCCCCCGGGACAGGGCTTGCCAGCCCCAGCATTTT.

This clone was counted once. This chain joins TRBV5-4 and TRBJ1-5; D is unresolved. V lost 3 bases and J 7 bases, leaving 11 bases between the germline ends. The CDR3 is 13 amino acids. Germline V lookup: CDR1 SGHNT, CDR2 YYREEE (reference sequence). CDR3 nucleotides: TGTGCCAGCAGCTCAGACTCCGGGCAGCCCCAGCATTTT. Translating gives CASSSDSGQPQHF.

This clone was counted a single time. The chain has TRBV3-1 (or the pseudogene TRBV3-2) and TRBJ1-2; 9 bases fit TRBD1. Germline V gene data show CDR1 as LGHDT and CDR2 as YNNKEL (reference sequence). The CDR3 contains 15 residues. The ends lost 4 bases at V and 12 bases at J; junction bases unmatched: 15. The CDR3 DNA reads TGTGCCAGCAGCCTCTCCGGGACAGGGAGTGCGGGCAACACCTTC. Encoded protein: CASSLSGTGSAGNTF.

The chain joins TRBV3-1 (or the pseudogene TRBV3-2) to TRBJ2-5, with a possible D match to TRBD2 (5 bases). Deletions cut 1 base from V and 5 bases from J, with 14 bases between. The CDR3 runs 15 residues. CDR1 and CDR2 from the germline V gene are LGHDT and YNNKEL (reference sequence). Here the CDR3 reads CASSQGTISGETQYF. Here the CDR3 DNA reads TGTGCCAGCAGCCAAGGAACAATTTCGGGGGAGACCCAGTACTTC.

The V gene is TRBV5-1, the J gene TRBJ2-2; TRBD2 is a possible D gene (6 bases). Looked up from germline, CDR1 is SGHRS and CDR2 is YFSETQ. Trimming removed 9 bases at V and 6 bases at J, with 15 bases between. The CDR3 covers 13 residues. CDR3 amino acids: CATRVRDSGELFF. CDR3 nucleotide sequence: TGCGCCACCCGCGTACGGGACTCCGGGGAGCTGTTTTTT.

The chain recombines TRBV25-1 with TRBJ1-6; no reliable D call. Germline V gene data show CDR1 as MGHDK and CDR2 as SYGVNS. The CDR3 sequence is 12 residues long. Written as DNA, the CDR3 is TGTGCTTCGCCCCGGTGCGGTTCACCCCTCCACTTT. Amino acid sequence: CASPRCGSPLHF.

The chain couples TRBV19 to TRBJ2-1; a possible D gene is TRBD1 (6 bases). Germline V gene data show CDR1 as LNHDA and CDR2 as SQIVND (reference sequence). Between the trimmed V and J ends, which lost 5 bases and 3 bases, there was a span of 11 bases. This CDR3 contains 14 residues. The CDR3, as DNA: TGTGCCAGTAGTCAGGGACAATACTACAATGAGCAGTTCTTC. Translated, it gives CASSQGQYYNEQFF. Using reference TRBV19 and TRBJ2-1 for the parts outside the CDR3, the full variable domain is DGGITQSPKYLFRKEGQNVTLSCEQNLNHDAMYWYRQDPGQGLRLIYYSQIVNDFQKGDIAEGYSVSREKKESFPLTVTSAQKNPTAFYLCASSQGQYYNEQFFGPGTRLTVL.

This clone was counted between two and nine times. Different DNA sequences within this sample yield the same CDR3. The rearrangement uses TRBV7-9 and TRBJ2-5, with D maybe TRBD1 (5 bases). Trimming shortened V by 4 bases and J by 5 bases, and 11 bases separated the two germline ends. In germline, CDR1 is SEHNR, CDR2 FQNEAQ (reference sequence). This CDR3 region has 13 residues. The CDR3 DNA is TGTGCCAGCAGCTATCAGGGATGGGAGACCCAGTACTTC. Encoded protein: CASSYQGWETQYF.

This clone was detected only once. The chain employs TRBV11-2 and TRBJ2-2; the match to TRBD1 covers 7 bases. V shed 2 bases and J 2 bases; nucleotides not matched to a gene: 2. CDR1 and CDR2 (germline): SGHAT, FQNNGV. The CDR3 extends over 15 amino acids. This CDR3 is CASSLSGGNTGELFF. CDR3 nucleotide sequence: TGTGCCAGCAGCTTATCAGGGGGAAACACCGGGGAGCTGTTTTTT.

This rearrangement joins TRBV12-3 or TRBV12-4 to TRBJ1-1, with a possible D match to TRBD1 (6 bases). The CDR3 is 13 residues long. Trimming took off 6 bases at V and 2 bases at J, with 10 bases between the two ends. CDR3 in DNA: TGTGCCAGCAGATCACAGGGCAACACTGAAGCTTTCTTT. Protein: CASRSQGNTEAFF.